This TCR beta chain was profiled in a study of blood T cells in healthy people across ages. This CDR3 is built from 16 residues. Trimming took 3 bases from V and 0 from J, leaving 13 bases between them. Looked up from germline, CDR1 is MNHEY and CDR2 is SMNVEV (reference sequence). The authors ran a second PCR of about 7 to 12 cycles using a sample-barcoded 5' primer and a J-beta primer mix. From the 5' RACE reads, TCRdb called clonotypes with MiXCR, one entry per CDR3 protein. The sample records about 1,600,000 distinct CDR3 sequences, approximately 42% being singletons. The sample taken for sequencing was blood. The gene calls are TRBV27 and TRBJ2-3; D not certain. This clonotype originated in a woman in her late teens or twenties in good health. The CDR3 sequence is CASSFLGRTSTDTQYF. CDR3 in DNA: TGTGCCAGCAGTTTCCTTGGACGCACAAGCACAGATACGCAGTATTTT.